The clone carrying this T cell receptor beta chain was observed a few times. No antigen is known for it. This sample is part of a study of vaccination and CD4 T cells after COVID-19. Treatment in this sample: approximately 11-day PBMC culture with coronavirus spike peptide pools or control peptides (ViraFEST assay). Germline V gene sequence: CDR1 MNHNS, CDR2 SASEGT. Deletions cut 2 bases from V and 7 bases from J, with 12 bases between. This CDR3 is 14 amino acids long. The assay that was used to sequence DNA from cultured CD4+ T cells was the Oncomine TCR Beta short-read assay. Each CDR3 protein gets one entry after TCRdb re-called the PCR reads with MiXCR. There are approximately 15,000 distinct CDR3 sequences in the sample; around three quarters occur only once, and 15% to 20% lies in the top ten.

The specimen was CD4+ T cells from blood, cultured in vitro. The receptor was isolated from a human donor who had recovered from COVID-19. The chain carries TRBV6-1 and TRBJ1-5; weak D call: TRBD1 (6 bases). The CDR3: CASSELGGRQPQHF. The CDR3 region has the DNA TGTGCCAGCAGTGAACTGGGGGGCAGGCAGCCCCAGCATTTT.